A selection of T cell receptor beta chains follows, all from one sample in a study of lymphopenia after photon versus proton radiotherapy. TCRdb keeps only in-frame clones here, not all; method: immunoSEQ multiplex PCR. The repertoire holds approximately 150,000 clones, with roughly nine tenths as singletons. The input for sequencing was peripheral blood, taken from a patient treated with photon-based radiotherapy. The receptors were gathered from a man aged 45-65 years with gastric cancer. Both conserved end residues are part of each CDR3. The D gene is left open where the match is weak.

v_call: TRBV6-1; d_call: TRBD2; j_call: TRBJ2-1; cdr3_nt: TGTGCCAGCAGTGAAGAGGGACTAGCGGGAGCTGAGCAGTTCTTC; cdr3_aa: CASSEEGLAGAEQFF
v_call: TRBV18; d_call: TRBD1; j_call: TRBJ1-1; cdr3_nt: TGTGCCAGCTCACGACAGGGAAGTGGAACTGAAGCTTTCTTT; cdr3_aa: CASSRQGSGTEAFF
v_call: TRBV9; d_call: .; j_call: TRBJ2-2; cdr3_nt: TGTGCCAGCAGCGTAGCGAGCCTAGCGACGACCGGGGAGCTGTTTTTT; cdr3_aa: CASSVASLATTGELFF
v_call: TRBV9; d_call: .; j_call: TRBJ2-1; cdr3_nt: TGTGCCAGCAGCGTGACCGGGGCCTACGGTGAGCAGTTCTTC; cdr3_aa: CASSVTGAYGEQFF
v_call: TRBV18; d_call: TRBD1; j_call: TRBJ1-2; cdr3_nt: TGTGCCAGCTCACCCCGGGACAGGGGCCATGGCTACACCTTC; cdr3_aa: CASSPRDRGHGYTF
v_call: TRBV7-3; d_call: .; j_call: TRBJ2-5; cdr3_nt: TGTGCCAGCAGCTTAACAGGGGGCCAAGAGACCCAGTACTTC; cdr3_aa: CASSLTGGQETQYF
v_call: TRBV5-1; d_call: TRBD1; j_call: TRBJ2-5; cdr3_nt: TGCGCCAGCAGCTTGACGGGACAGGGCCAAGAGACCCAGTACTTC; cdr3_aa: CASSLTGQGQETQYF
v_call: TRBV7-8; d_call: TRBD1; j_call: TRBJ1-1; cdr3_nt: TGTGCCAGCAGCTCGCCGACAGGGTTGAACACTGAAGCTTTCTTT; cdr3_aa: CASSSPTGLNTEAFF
v_call: TRBV9; d_call: TRBD1; j_call: TRBJ2-3; cdr3_nt: TGTGCCAGCAGCCCCAGACAGGGGGGAAACACAGATACGCAGTATTTT; cdr3_aa: CASSPRQGGNTDTQYF
v_call: TRBV13; d_call: .; j_call: TRBJ2-7; cdr3_nt: TGTGCCAGCAGCTTAGGCGGAAGCTCCTACGAGCAGTACTTC; cdr3_aa: CASSLGGSSYEQYF
v_call: TRBV6-5; d_call: .; j_call: TRBJ1-2; cdr3_nt: TGTGCCAGCAGGATCCTCGAGGGGGGCTACACCTTC; cdr3_aa: CASRILEGGYTF
v_call: TRBV5-1; d_call: .; j_call: TRBJ2-2; cdr3_nt: TGCGCCAGCAGCTTGTTGGCTGCTGGGGCCGGGGAGCTGTTTTTT; cdr3_aa: CASSLLAAGAGELFF
v_call: TRBV6-6; d_call: TRBD1; j_call: TRBJ1-1; cdr3_nt: TGTGCCAGCACGACAGGGGGCACTGAAGCTTTCTTT; cdr3_aa: CASTTGGTEAFF
v_call: TRBV5-6; d_call: TRBD1; j_call: TRBJ2-7; cdr3_nt: TGTGCCAGCAGCTTGGCGGGACAGGGGGCCTACGAGCAGTACTTC; cdr3_aa: CASSLAGQGAYEQYF